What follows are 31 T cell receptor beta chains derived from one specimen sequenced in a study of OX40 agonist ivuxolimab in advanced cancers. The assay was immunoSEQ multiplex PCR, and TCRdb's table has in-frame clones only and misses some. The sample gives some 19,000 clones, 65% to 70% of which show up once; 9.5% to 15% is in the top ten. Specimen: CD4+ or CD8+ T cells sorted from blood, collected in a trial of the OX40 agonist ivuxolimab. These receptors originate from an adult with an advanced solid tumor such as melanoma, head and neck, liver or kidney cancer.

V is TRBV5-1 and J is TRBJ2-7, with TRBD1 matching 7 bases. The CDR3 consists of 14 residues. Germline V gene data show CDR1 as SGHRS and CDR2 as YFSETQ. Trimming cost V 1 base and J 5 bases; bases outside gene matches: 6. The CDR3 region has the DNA TGCGCCAGCAGCTTGAGGGACAGTTCCCACGAGCAGTACTTC. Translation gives CASSLRDSSHEQYF.

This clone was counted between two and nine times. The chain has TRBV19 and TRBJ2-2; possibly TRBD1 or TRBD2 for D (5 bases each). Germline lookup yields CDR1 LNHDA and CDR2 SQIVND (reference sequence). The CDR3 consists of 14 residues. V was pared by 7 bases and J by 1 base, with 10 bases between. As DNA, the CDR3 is TGTGCCAGTAAGGGACGGCAGAACACCGGGGAGCTGTTTTTT. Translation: CASKGRQNTGELFF.

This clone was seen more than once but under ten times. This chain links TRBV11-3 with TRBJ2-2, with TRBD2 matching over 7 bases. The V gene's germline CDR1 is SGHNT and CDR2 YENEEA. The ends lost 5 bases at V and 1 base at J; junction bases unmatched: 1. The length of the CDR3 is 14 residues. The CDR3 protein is CASSSGVNTGELFF. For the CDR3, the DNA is TGTGCCAGCAGCAGCGGGGTGAACACCGGGGAGCTGTTTTTT. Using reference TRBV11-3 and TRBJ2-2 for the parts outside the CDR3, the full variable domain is EAGVVQSPRYKIIEKKQPVAFWCNPISGHNTLYWYLQNLGQGPELLIRYENEEAVDDSQLPKDRFSAERLKGVDSTLKIQPAELGDSAVYLCASSSGVNTGELFFGEGSRLTVL.

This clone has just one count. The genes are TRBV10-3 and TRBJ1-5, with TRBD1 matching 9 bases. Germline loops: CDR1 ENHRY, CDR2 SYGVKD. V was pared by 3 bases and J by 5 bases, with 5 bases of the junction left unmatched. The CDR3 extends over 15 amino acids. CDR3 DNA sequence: TGTGCCATCAGTGACTTGGACAGGGGCGATCAGCCCCAGCATTTT. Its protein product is CAISDLDRGDQPQHF.

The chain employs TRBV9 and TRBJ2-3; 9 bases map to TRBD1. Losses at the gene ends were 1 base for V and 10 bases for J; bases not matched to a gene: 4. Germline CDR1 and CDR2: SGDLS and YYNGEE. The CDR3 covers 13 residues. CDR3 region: CASSVRGDRAQYF. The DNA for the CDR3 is TGTGCCAGCAGCGTACGTGGGGACAGGGCGCAGTATTTT. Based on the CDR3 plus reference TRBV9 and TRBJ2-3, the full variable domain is DSGVTQTPKHLITATGQRVTLRCSPRSGDLSVYWYQQSLDQGLQFLIQYYNGEERAKGNILERFSAQQFPDLHSELNLSSLELGDSALYFCASSVRGDRAQYFGPGTRLTVL.

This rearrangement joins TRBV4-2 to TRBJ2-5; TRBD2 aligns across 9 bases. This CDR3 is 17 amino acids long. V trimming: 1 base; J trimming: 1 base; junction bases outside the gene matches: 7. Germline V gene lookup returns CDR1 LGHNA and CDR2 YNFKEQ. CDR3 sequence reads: CASSQGASGISQETQYF. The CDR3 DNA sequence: TGTGCCAGCAGCCAAGGGGCTAGCGGGATTAGCCAAGAGACCCAGTACTTC.

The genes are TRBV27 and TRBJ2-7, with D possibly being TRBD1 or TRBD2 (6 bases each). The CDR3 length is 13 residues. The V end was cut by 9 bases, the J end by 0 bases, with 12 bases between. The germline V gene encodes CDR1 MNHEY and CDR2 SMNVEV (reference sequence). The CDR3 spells CASRWGASYEQYF. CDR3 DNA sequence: TGTGCCAGTAGGTGGGGGGCCTCCTACGAGCAGTACTTC.

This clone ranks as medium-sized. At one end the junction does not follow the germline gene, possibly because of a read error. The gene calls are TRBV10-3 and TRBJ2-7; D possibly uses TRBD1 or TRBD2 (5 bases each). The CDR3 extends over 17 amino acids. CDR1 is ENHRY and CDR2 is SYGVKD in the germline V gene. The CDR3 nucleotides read TGTGCCAGCAGTTCCACCGGGACCTCCGGCAACTACTACGAGCAGTACTTC. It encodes CASSSTGTSGNYYEQYF.

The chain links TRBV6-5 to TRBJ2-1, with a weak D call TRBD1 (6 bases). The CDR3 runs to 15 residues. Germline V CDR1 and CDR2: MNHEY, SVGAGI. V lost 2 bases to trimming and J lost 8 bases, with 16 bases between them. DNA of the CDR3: TGTGCCAGCAGTTACGGACGCTCTGGGGGCCATGAGCAGTTCTTC. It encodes CASSYGRSGGHEQFF.

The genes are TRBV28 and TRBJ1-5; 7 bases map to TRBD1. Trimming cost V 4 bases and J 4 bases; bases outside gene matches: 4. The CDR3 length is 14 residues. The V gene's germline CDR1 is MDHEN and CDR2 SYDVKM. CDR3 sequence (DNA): TGTGCCAGCAGTTCCGGGACAGAAAATCAGCCCCAGCATTTT. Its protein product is CASSSGTENQPQHF.

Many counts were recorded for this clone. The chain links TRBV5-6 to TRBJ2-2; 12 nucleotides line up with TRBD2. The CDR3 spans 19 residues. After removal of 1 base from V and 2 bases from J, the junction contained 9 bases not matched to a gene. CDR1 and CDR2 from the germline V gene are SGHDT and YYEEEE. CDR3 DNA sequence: TGTGCCAGCAGCTTGTCGTTGGGACTAGCGGGTTTAAACACCGGGGAGCTGTTTTTT. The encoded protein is CASSLSLGLAGLNTGELFF.

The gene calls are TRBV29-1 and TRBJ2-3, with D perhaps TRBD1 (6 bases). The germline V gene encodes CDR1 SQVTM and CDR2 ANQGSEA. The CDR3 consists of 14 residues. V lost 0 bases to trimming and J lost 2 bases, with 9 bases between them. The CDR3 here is CSVEEGHNTDTQYF. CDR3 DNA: TGCAGCGTTGAAGAGGGACACAACACAGATACGCAGTATTTT.

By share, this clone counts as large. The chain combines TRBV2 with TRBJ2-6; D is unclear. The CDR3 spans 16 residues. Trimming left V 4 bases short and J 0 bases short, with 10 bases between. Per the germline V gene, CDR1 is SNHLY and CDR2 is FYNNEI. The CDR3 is CASSASADSGANVLTF. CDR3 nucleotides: TGTGCCAGCAGTGCCTCAGCAGACTCTGGGGCCAACGTCCTGACTTTC.

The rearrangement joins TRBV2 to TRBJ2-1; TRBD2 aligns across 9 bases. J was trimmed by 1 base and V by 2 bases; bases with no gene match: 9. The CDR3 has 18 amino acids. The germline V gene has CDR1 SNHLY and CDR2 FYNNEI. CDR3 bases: TGTGCCAGCAGTGAACTGGCCTTAGCGGGAGAGTCCTACAATGAGCAGTTCTTC. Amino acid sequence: CASSELALAGESYNEQFF.

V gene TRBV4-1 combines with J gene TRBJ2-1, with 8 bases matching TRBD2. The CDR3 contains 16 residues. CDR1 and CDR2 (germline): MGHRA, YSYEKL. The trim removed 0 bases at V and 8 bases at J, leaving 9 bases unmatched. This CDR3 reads CASSQEPGLGVHEQFF. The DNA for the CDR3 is TGCGCCAGCAGCCAAGAACCGGGACTAGGGGTCCATGAGCAGTTCTTC.

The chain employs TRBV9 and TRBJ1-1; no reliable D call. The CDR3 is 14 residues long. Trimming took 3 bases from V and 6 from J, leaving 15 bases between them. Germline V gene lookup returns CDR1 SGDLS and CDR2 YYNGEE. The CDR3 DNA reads TGTGCCAGCAGCGCCCGGACGGGGATCTCTGAAGCTTTCTTT. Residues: CASSARTGISEAFF.

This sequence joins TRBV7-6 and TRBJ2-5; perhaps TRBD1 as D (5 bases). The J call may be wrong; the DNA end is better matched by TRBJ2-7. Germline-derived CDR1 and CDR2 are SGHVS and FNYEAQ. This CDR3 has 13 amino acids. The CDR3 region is CASSLTVNYEQYF. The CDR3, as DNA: TGTGCCAGCAGCTTGACAGTGAACTACGAGCAGTACTTC.

The CDR3 region is CASSSGTAYEQYF. DNA for the CDR3: TGTGCCAGTAGTAGCGGGACTGCCTACGAGCAGTACTTC. The rearrangement uses TRBV19 and TRBJ2-5; D perhaps matches TRBD2 (6 bases). The last part of the DNA fits TRBJ2-7 better; the J call may be wrong. Germline assignment: CDR1 LNHDA and CDR2 SQIVND (reference sequence). This CDR3 is 13 amino acids long.

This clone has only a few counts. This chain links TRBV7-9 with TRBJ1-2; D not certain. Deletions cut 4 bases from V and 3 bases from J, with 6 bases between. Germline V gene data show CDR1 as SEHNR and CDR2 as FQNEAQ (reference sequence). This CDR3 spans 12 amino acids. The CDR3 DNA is TGTGCCAGCAGCTCCGGGGACTATGGCTACACCTTC. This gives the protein CASSSGDYGYTF.

The CDR3 sequence is CAGVGTDSYEQYF. The CDR3 DNA is TGCGCCGGCGTAGGGACGGACTCCTACGAGCAGTACTTC. J is TRBJ2-7 and V is TRBV4-3; D possibly uses TRBD1 or TRBD2 (5 bases each). Germline V gene data show CDR1 as LGHNA and CDR2 as YSLEER. V lost 11 bases, J lost 0 bases, and 14 bases lay in between. This CDR3 comprises 13 residues.

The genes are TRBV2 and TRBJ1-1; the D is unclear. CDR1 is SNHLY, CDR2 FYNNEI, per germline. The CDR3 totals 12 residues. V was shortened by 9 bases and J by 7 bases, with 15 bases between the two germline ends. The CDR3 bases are TGTGCCAGAAGAAGGGAAAGCGATGAAGCTTTCTTT. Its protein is CARRRESDEAFF. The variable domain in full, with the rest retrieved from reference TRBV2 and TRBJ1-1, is EPEVTQTPSHQVTQMGQEVILRCVPISNHLYFYWYRQILGQKVEFLVSFYNNEISEKSEIFDDQFSVERPDGSNFTLKIRSTKLEDSAMYFCARRRESDEAFFGQGTRLTVV.

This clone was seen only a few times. CDR3: CASIDSDNTEAFF. The CDR3 nucleotides read TGTGCCAGCATCGACTCGGATAACACTGAAGCTTTCTTT. The chain employs TRBV27 and TRBJ1-1; no reliable D call. Germline-derived CDR1 and CDR2 are MNHEY and SMNVEV (reference sequence). Trimming took off 7 bases at V and 2 bases at J, with 11 bases between the two ends. CDR3 length: 13 amino acids.

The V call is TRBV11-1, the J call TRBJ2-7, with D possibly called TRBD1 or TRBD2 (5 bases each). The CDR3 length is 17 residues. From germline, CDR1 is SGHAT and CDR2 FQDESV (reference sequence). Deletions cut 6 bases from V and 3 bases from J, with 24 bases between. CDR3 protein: CASSSTGTSGNYYEQYF. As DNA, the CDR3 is TGTGCCAGCAGTTCCACCGGGACCTCCGGCAACTACTACGAGCAGTACTTC.

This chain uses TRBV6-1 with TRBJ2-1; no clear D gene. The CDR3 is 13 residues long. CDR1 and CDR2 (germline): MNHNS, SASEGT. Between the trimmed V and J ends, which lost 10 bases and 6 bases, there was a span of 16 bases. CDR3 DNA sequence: TGTGCCATTTCCCGCTGGGGTTTCAATGAGCAGTTCTTC. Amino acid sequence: CAISRWGFNEQFF.

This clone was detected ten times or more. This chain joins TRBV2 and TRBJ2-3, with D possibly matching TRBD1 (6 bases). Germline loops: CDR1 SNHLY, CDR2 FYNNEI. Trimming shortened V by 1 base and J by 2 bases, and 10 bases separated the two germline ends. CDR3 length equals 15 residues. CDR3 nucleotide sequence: TGTGCCAGCAGTGAAGGACAGGTTCACACAGATACGCAGTATTTT. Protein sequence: CASSEGQVHTDTQYF.

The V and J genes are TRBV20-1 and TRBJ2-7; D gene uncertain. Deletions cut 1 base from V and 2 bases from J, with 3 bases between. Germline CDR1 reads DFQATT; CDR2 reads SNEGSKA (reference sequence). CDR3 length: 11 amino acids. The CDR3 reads CSARGPYEQYF. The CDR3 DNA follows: TGCAGTGCTAGAGGTCCCTACGAGCAGTACTTC.

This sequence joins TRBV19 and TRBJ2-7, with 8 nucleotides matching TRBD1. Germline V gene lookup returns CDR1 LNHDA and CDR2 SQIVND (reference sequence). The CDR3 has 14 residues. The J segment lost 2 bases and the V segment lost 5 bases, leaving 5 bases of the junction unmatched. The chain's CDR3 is CASSDRGWAYEQYF. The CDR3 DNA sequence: TGTGCCAGTAGTGACAGGGGTTGGGCCTACGAGCAGTACTTC.

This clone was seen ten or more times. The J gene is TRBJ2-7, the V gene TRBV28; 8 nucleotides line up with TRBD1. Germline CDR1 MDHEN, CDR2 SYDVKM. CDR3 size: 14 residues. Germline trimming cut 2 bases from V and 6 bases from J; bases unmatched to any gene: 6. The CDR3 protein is CASSLLGQGSEQYF. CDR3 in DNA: TGTGCCAGCAGTTTACTCGGACAGGGAAGCGAGCAGTACTTC.

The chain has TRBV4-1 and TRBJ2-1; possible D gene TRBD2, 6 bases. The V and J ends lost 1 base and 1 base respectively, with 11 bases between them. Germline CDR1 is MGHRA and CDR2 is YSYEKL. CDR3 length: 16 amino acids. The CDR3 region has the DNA TGCGCCAGCAGCCAAGTGGCTAGCGTTTCCTACAATGAGCAGTTCTTC. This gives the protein CASSQVASVSYNEQFF.

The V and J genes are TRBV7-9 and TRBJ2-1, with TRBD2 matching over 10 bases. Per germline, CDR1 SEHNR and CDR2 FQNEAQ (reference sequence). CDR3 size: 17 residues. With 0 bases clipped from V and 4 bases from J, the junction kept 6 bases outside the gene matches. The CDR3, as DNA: TGTGCCAGCAGCTTAGCCGGACTAGCGGCCTTTTACAATGAGCAGTTCTTC. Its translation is CASSLAGLAAFYNEQFF.

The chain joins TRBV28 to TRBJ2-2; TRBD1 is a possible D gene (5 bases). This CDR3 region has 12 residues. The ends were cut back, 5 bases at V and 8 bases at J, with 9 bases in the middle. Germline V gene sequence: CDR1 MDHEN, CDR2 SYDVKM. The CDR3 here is CASSQGSGELFF. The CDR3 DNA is TGTGCCAGCAGTCAGGGTTCGGGGGAGCTGTTTTTT. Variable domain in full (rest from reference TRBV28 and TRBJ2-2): DVKVTQSSRYLVKRTGEKVFLECVQDMDHENMFWYRQDPGLGLRLIYFSYDVKMKEKGDIPEGYSVSREKKERFSLILESASTNQTSMYLCASSQGSGELFFGEGSRLTVL.